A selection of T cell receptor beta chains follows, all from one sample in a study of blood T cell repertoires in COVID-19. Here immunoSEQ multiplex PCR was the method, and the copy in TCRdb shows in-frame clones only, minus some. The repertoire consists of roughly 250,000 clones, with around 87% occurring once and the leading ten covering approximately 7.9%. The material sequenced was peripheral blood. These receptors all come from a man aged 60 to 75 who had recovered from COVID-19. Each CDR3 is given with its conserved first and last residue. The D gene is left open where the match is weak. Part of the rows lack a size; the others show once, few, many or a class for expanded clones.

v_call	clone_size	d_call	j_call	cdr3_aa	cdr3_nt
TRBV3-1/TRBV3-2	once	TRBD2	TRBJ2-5	CASSQEFERGLQETQYF	TGTGCCAGCAGCCAAGAGTTCGAGCGGGGCCTTCAAGAGACCCAGTACTTC
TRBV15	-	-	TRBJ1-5	CATSRGVHEPQHF	TGTGCCACCAGCAGAGGCGTCCATGAGCCCCAGCATTTT
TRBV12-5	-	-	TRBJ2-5	CASGDLGRGETQYF	TGTGCTAGTGGAGATTTGGGCCGCGGGGAGACCCAGTACTTC
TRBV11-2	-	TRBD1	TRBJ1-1	CASSLELQGKAFF	TGTGCCAGCAGCTTAGAGCTACAGGGGAAAGCTTTCTTT
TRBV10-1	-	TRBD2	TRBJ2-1	CASSEAGVYYNEQFF	TGCGCCAGCAGTGAGGCGGGGGTCTACTACAATGAGCAGTTCTTC
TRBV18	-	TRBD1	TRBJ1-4	CASSRTGIGFTTNEKLFF	TGTGCCAGCTCACGGACAGGGATCGGGTTTACAACTAATGAAAAACTGTTTTTT
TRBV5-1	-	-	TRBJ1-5	CASSFEGGNQPQHF	TGCGCCAGCAGCTTCGAGGGGGGGAATCAGCCCCAGCATTTT
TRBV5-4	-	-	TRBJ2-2	CASSLLQGIGGELFF	TGTGCCAGCAGCTTACTACAGGGAATCGGCGGGGAGCTGTTTTTT
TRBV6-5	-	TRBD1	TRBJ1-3	CASSRQGDSGNTIYF	TGTGCCAGCAGCCGACAGGGTGACTCTGGAAACACCATATATTTT
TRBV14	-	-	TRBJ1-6	CASSLLRSGSALHF	TGTGCCAGCAGCCTACTACGTTCTGGATCCGCCCTCCACTTT
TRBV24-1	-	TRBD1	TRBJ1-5	CATSDSRDRGPGGNQPQHF	TGTGCCACCAGTGATTCCCGGGACAGGGGGCCCGGGGGCAATCAGCCCCAGCATTTT
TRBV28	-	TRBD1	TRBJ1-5	CASSSVQGANQPQHF	TGTGCCAGCAGTTCGGTACAGGGGGCGAATCAGCCCCAGCATTTT
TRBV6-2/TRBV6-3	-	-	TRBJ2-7	CASSYPTRQAYEQYF	TGTGCCAGCAGTTACCCGACTCGACAGGCCTACGAGCAGTACTTC